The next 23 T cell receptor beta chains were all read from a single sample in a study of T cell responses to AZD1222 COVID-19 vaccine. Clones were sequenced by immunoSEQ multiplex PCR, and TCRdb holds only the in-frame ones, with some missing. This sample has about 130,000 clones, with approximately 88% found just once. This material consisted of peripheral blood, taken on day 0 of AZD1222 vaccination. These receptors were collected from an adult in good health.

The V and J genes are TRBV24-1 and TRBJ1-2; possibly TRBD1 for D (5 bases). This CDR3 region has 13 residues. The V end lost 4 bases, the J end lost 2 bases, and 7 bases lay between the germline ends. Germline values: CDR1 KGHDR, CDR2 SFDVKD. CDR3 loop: CATSDGTNYGYTF. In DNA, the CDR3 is TGTGCCACCAGTGACGGGACCAACTATGGCTACACCTTC.

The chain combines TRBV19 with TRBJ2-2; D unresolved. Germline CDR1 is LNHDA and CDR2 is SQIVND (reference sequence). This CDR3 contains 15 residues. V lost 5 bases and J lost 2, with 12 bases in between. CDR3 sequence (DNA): TGTGCCAGTAGTGTTATGGAGCTTAACACCGGGGAGCTGTTTTTT. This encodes CASSVMELNTGELFF.

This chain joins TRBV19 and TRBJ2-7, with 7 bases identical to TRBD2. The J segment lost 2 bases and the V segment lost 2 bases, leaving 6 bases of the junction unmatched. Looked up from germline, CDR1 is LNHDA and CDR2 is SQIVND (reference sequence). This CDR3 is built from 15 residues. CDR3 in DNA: TGTGCCAGTAGTATAACCCTAGCGGAGCCCTACGAGCAGTACTTC. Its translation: CASSITLAEPYEQYF.

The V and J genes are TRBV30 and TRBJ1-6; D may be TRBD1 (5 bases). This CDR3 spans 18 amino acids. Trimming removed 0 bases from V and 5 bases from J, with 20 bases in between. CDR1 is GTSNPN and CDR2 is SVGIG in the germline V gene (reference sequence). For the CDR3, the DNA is TGTGCCTGGAGTGTTAGACCTGGGACCCGAGATCATAATTCACCCCTCCACTTT. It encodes CAWSVRPGTRDHNSPLHF.

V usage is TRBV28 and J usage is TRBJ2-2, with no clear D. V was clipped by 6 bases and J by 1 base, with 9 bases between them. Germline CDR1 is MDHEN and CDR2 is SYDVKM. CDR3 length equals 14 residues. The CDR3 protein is CASSLAQNTGELFF. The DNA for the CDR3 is TGTGCCAGCAGCTTGGCTCAGAACACCGGGGAGCTGTTTTTT.

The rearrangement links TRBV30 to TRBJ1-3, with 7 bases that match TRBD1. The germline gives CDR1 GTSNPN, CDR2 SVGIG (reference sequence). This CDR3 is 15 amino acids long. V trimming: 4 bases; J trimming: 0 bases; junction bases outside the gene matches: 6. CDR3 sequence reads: CAWTPGTVSGNTIYF. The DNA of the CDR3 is TGTGCCTGGACTCCCGGGACAGTCTCTGGAAACACCATATATTTT.

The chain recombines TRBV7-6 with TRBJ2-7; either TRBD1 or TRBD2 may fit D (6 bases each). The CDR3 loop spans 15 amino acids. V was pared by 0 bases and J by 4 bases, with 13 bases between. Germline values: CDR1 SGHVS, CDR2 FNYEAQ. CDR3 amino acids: CASSLARGPLYEQYF. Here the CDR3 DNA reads TGTGCCAGCAGCTTAGCTCGGGGGCCTCTTTACGAGCAGTACTTC.

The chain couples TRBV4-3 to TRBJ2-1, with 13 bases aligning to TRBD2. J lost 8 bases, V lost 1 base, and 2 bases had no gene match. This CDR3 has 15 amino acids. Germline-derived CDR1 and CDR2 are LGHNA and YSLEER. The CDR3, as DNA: TGCGCCAGCAGCCAAGGGACTAGCGGGGGCTATGAGCAGTTCTTC. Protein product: CASSQGTSGGYEQFF.

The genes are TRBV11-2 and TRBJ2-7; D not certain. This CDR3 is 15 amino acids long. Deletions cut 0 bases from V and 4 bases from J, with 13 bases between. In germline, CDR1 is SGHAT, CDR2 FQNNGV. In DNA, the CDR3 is TGTGCCAGCAGCTTAGAGGCAGCCCAACATTACGAGCAGTACTTC. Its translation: CASSLEAAQHYEQYF.

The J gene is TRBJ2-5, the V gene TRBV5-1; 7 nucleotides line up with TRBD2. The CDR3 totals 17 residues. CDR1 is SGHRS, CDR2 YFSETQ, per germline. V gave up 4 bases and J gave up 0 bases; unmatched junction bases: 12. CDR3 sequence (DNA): TGCGCCAGCAGCCCGGGAGGTAGCACCTCGTACCAAGAGACCCAGTACTTC. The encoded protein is CASSPGGSTSYQETQYF.

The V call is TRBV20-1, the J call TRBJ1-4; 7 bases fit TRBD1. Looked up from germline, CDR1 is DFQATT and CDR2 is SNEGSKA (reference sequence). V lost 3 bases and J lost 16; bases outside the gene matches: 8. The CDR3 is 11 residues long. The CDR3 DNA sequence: TGCAGTGCTAGGAGGGGACAGAGCAGGTTTTTT. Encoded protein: CSARRGQSRFF.

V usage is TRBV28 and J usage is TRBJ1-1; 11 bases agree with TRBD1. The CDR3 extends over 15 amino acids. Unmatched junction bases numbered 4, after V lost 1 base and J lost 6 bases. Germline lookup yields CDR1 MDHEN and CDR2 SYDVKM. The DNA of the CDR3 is TGTGCCAGCAGTTTATATGGACAGGGGGCCCCTGAAGCTTTCTTT. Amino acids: CASSLYGQGAPEAFF.

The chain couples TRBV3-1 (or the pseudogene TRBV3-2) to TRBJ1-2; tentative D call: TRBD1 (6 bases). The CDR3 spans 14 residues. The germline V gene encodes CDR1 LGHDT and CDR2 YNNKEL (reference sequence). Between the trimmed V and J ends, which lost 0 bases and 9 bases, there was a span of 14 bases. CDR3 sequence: CASSQDPGAGSYTF. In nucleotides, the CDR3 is TGTGCCAGCAGCCAAGATCCGGGGGCCGGGAGCTACACCTTC.

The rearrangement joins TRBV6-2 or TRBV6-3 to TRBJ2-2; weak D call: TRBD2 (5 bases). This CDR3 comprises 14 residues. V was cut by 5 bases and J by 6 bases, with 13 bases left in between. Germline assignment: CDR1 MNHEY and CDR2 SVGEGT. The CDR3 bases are TGTGCCAGCAGTGCAAACACTAGGGCCGGGGAGCTGTTTTTT. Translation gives CASSANTRAGELFF.

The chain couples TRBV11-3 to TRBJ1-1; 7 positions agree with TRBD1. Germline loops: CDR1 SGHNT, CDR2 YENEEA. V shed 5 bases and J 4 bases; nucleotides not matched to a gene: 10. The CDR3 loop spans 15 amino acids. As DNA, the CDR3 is TGTGCCAGCAGCCCAATACTGGGGACAGCCACTGAAGCTTTCTTT. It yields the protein CASSPILGTATEAFF. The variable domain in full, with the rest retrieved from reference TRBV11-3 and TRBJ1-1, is EAGVVQSPRYKIIEKKQPVAFWCNPISGHNTLYWYLQNLGQGPELLIRYENEEAVDDSQLPKDRFSAERLKGVDSTLKIQPAELGDSAVYLCASSPILGTATEAFFGQGTRLTVV.

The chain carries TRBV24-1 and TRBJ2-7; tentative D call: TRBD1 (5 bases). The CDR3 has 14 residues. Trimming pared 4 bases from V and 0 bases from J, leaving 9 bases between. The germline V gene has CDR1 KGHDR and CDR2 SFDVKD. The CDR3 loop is CATSERQISYEQYF. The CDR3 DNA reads TGTGCCACCAGTGAGCGACAGATCTCCTACGAGCAGTACTTC.

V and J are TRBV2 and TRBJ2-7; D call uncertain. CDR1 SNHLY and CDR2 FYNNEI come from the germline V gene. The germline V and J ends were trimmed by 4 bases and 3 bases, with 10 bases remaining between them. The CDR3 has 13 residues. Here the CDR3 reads CASSGLGFYEQYF. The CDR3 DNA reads TGTGCCAGCAGTGGGTTAGGTTTCTACGAGCAGTACTTC.

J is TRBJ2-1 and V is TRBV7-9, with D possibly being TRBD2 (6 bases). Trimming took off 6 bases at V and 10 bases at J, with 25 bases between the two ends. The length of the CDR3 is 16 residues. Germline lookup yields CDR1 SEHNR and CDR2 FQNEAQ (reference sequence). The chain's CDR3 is CASSSDVGTFVTEQFF. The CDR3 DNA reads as TGTGCCAGCAGTTCTGATGTTGGGACTTTCGTAACCGAGCAGTTCTTC.

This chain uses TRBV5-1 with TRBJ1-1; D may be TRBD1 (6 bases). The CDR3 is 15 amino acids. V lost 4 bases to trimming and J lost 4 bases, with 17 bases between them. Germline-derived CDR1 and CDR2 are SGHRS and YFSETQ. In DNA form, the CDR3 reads TGCGCCAGCAGCCCCCAGACGGGGGACATCACTGAAGCTTTCTTT. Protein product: CASSPQTGDITEAFF.

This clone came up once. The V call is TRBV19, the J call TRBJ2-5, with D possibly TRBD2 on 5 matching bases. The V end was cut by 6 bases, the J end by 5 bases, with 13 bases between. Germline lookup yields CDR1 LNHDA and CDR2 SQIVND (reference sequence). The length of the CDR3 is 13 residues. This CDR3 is CASRVGVGETQYF. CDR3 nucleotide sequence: TGTGCCAGTAGAGTCGGGGTTGGGGAGACCCAGTACTTC.

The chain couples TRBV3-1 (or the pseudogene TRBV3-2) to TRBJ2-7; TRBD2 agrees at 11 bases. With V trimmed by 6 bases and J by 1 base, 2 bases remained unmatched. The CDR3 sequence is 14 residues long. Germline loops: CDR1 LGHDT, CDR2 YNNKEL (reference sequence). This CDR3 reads CASRPSGGSYEQYF. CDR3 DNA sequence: TGTGCCAGCAGACCTAGCGGGGGGTCCTACGAGCAGTACTTC.

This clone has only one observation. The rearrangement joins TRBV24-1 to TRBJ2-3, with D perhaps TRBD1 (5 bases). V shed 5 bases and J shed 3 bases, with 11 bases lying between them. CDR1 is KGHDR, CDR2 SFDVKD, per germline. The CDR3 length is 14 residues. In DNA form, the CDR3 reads TGTGCCACCAGTGCGCAGGGCCGAACAGATACGCAGTATTTT. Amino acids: CATSAQGRTDTQYF.

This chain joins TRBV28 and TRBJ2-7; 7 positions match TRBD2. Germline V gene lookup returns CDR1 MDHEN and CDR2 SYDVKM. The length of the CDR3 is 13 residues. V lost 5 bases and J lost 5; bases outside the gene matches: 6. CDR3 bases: TGTGCCAGCAGTAGGGCGGGAGCTGACGAGCAGTACTTC. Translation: CASSRAGADEQYF. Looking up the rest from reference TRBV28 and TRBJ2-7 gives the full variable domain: DVKVTQSSRYLVKRTGEKVFLECVQDMDHENMFWYRQDPGLGLRLIYFSYDVKMKEKGDIPEGYSVSREKKERFSLILESASTNQTSMYLCASSRAGADEQYFGPGTRLTVT.